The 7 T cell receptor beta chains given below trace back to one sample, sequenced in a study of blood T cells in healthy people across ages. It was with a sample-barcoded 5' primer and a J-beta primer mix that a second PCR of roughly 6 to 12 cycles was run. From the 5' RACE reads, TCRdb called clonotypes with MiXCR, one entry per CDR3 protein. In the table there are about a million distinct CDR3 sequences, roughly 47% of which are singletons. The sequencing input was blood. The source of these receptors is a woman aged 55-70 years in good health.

The CDR3 nucleotides are TGCAGTGCTGGAGGGGGGAATCCTACCTACGAGCAGTACTTC. This gives the protein CSAGGGNPTYEQYF. V is TRBV20-1 and J is TRBJ2-7, with D possibly called TRBD1 or TRBD2 (6 bases each). Trimming took off 5 bases at V and 2 bases at J, with 16 bases between the two ends. The CDR3 totals 14 residues. Germline values: CDR1 DFQATT, CDR2 SNEGSKA (reference sequence).

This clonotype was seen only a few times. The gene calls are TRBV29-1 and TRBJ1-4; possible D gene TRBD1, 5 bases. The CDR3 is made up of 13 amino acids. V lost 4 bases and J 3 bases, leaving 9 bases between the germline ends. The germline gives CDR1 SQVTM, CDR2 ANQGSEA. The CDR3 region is CSVAGAANEKLFF. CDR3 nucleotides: TGCAGCGTTGCCGGGGCGGCTAATGAAAAACTGTTTTTT.

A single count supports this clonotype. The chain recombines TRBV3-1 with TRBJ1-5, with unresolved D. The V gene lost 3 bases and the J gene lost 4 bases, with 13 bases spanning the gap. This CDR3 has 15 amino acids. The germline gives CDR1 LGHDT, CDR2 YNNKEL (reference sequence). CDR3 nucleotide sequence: TGTGCCAGCAGCCAGTGTCCCCTTGGGAATCAGCCCCAGCATTTT. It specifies CASSQCPLGNQPQHF.

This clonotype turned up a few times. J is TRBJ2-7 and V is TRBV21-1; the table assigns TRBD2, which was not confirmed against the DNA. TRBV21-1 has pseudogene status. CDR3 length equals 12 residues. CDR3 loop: CAVSGFADEQYF. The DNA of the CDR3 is TGTGCCGTTAGCGGATTTGCAGACGAGCAGTACTTC.

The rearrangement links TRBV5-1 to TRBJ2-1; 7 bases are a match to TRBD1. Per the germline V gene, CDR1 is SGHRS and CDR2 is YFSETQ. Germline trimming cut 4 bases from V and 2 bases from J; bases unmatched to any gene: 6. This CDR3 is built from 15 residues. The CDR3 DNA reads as TGCGCCAGCAGCCAGGGACAGAGAGCCTACAATGAGCAGTTCTTC. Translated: CASSQGQRAYNEQFF. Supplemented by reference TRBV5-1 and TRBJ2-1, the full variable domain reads KAGVTQTPRYLIKTRGQQVTLSCSPISGHRSVSWYQQTPGQGLQFLFEYFSETQRNKGNFPGRFSGRQFSNSRSEMNVSTLELGDSALYLCASSQGQRAYNEQFFGPGTRLTVL.

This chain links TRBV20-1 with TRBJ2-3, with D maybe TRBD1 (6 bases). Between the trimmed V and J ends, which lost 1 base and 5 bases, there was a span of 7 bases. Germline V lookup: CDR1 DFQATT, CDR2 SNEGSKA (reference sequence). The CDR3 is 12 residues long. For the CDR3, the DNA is TGCAGTGCTAGAGGAGGGGGAGATACGCAGTATTTT. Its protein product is CSARGGGDTQYF.

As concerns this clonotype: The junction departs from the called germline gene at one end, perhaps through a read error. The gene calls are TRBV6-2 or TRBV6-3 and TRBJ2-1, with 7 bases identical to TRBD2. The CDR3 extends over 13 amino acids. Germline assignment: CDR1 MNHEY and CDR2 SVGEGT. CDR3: CAGSWTRSNEQFF. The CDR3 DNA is TGTGCCGGCAGTTGGACTAGATCCAATGAGCAGTTCTTC.